This TCR beta chain stems from a study of blood T cells in healthy people across ages. Study-wide results and caveats: CMV status of donors was unknown, possibly confounding expanded clonotype changes. Diversity estimates drawn from one million T cells were deemed underestimates.

The germline CDR1 and CDR2 sequences are MNHEY and SVGAGI. This CDR3 region has 14 residues. V was clipped by 4 bases and J by 10 bases; unmatched bases: 7. It was with a sample-barcoded 5' primer and a J-beta primer mix that a second PCR of roughly 7 to 12 cycles was run. MiXCR, applied by TCRdb to the 5' RACE reads, yields one record per CDR3 protein. Of 850,000 or so distinct CDR3 sequences in the sample, roughly 26% are singletons; the top ten hold roughly 17%. Peripheral blood from each donor was collected in a volume of approximately 10 milliliters. In each sample, at least 7 million PBMCs were isolated. With regard to this clonotype: The antigen is unknown.

V gene TRBV6-5 combines with J gene TRBJ1-6, with TRBD1 matching 7 bases. Sequencing was performed on blood. The sequence was obtained from an elderly woman in good health. In DNA form, the CDR3 reads TGTGCCAGCAGTTGGGACAGCCGAGGGTCACCCCTCCACTTT. Protein sequence: CASSWDSRGSPLHF.